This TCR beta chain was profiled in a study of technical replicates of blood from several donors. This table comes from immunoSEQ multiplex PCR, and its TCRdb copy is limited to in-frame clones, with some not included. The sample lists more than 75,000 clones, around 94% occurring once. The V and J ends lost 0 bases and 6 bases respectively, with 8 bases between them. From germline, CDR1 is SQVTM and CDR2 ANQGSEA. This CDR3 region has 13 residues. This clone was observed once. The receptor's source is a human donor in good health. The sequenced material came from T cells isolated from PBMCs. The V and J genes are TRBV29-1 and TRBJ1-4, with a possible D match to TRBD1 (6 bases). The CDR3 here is CSVEDRGYEKLFF. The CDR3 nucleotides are TGCAGCGTTGAAGACAGGGGATATGAAAAACTGTTTTTT.